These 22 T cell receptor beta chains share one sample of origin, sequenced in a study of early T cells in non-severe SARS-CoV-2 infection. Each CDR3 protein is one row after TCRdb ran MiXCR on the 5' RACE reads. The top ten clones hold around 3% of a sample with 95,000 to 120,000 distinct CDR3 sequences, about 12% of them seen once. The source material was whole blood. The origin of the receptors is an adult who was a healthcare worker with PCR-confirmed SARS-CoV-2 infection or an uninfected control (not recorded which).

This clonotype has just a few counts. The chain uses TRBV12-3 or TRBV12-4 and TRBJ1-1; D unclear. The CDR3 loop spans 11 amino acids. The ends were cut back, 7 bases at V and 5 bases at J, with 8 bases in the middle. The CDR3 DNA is TGTGCCAGCACATTCACAACTGAAGCTTTCTTT. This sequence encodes CASTFTTEAFF.

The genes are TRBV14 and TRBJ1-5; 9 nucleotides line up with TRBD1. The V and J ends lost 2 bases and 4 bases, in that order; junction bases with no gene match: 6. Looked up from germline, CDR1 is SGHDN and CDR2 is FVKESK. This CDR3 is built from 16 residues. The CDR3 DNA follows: TGTGCCAGCAGCCAACGGGACAGGGAGACTAATCAGCCCCAGCATTTT. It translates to CASSQRDRETNQPQHF.

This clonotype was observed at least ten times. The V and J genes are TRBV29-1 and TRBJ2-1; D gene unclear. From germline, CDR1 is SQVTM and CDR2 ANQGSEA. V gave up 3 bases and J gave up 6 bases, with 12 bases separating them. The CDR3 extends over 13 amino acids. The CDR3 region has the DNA TGCAGCGTTGAGGGCAGGACGAGCAATGAGCAGTTCTTC. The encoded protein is CSVEGRTSNEQFF.

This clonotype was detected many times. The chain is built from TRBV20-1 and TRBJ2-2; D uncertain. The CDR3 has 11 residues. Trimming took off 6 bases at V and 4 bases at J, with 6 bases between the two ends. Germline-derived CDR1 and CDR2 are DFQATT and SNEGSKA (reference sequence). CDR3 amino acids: CSAPTTGELFF. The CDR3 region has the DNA TGCAGTGCCCCCACCACCGGGGAGCTGTTTTTT.

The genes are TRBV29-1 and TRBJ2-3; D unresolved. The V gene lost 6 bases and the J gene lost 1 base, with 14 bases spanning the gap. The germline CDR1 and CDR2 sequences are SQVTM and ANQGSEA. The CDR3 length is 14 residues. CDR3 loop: CSVKSGPGTDTQYF. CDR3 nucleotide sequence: TGCAGCGTCAAGTCAGGACCGGGCACAGATACGCAGTATTTT.

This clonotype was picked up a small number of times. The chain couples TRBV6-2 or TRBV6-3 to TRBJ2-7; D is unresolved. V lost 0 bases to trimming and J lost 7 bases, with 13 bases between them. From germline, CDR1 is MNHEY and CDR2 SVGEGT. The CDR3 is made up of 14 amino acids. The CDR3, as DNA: TGTGCCAGCAGTTACTCGAACGGGTTGCGTGAGCAGTACTTC. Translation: CASSYSNGLREQYF.

CDR3 sequence reads: CASRTGSRDYTF. In DNA, the CDR3 is TGTGCCAGCCGCACAGGGTCCCGAGACTACACCTTC. This sequence joins TRBV7-6 and TRBJ1-2, with D tentatively TRBD1 (6 bases). Trimming shortened V by 8 bases and J by 10 bases, and 17 bases separated the two germline ends. CDR1 and CDR2 from the germline V gene are SGHVS and FNYEAQ. This CDR3 comprises 12 residues.

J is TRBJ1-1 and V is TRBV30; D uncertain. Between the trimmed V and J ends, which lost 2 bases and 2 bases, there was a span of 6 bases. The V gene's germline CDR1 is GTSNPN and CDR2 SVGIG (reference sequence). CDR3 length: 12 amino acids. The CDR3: CAWSTTNTEAFF. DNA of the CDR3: TGTGCCTGGAGTACGACAAACACTGAAGCTTTCTTT.

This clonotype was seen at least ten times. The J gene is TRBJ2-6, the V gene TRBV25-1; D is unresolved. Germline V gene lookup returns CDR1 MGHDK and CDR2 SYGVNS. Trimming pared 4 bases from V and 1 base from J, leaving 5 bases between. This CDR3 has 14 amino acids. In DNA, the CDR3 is TGTGCCAGCAGTGGTCGGTCTGGGGCCAACGTCCTGACTTTC. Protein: CASSGRSGANVLTF.

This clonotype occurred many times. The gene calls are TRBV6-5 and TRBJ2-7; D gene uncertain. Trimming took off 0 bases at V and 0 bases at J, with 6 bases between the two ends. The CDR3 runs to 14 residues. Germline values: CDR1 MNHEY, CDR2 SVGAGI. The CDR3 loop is CASSYSWASYEQYF. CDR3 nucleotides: TGTGCCAGCAGTTACTCGTGGGCCTCCTACGAGCAGTACTTC.

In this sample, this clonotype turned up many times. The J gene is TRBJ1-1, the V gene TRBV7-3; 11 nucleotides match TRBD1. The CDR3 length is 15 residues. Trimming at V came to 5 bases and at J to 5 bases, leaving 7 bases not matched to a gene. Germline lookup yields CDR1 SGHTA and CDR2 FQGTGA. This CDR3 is CASSLLGTGGTEAFF. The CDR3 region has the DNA TGTGCCAGCAGCCTATTAGGGACAGGGGGTACTGAAGCTTTCTTT.

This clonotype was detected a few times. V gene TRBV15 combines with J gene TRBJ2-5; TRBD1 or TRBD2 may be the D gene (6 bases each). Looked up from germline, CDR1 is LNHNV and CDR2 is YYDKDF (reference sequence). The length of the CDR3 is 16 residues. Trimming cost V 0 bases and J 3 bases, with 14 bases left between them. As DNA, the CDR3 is TGTGCCACCAGCAGAGATGGATGGGGGGCCGAAGAGACCCAGTACTTC. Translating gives CATSRDGWGAEETQYF.

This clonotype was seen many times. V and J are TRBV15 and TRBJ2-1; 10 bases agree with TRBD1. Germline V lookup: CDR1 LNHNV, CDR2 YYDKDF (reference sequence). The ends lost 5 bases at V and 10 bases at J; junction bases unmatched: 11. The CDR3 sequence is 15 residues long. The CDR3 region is CATSRDRGLSGEQFF. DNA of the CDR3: TGTGCCACCAGCCGGGACAGGGGACTGAGTGGAGAGCAGTTCTTC.

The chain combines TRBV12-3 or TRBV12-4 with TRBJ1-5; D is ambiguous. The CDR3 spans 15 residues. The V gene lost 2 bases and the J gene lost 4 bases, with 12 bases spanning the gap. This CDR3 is CASSLTGIENQPQHF. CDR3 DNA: TGTGCCAGCAGTTTAACTGGGATCGAAAATCAGCCCCAGCATTTT.

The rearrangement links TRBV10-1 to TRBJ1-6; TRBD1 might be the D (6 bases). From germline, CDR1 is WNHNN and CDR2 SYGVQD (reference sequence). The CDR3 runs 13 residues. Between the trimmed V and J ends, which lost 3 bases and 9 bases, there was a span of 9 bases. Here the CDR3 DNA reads TGCGCCAGCAGTGACCAGGACAGTTCACCCCTCCACTTT. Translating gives CASSDQDSSPLHF.

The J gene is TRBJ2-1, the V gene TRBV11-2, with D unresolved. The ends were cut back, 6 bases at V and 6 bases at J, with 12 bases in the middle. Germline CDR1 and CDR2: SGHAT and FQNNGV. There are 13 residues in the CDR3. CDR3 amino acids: CASRRVVGNEQFF. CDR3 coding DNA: TGTGCCAGCAGAAGGGTAGTAGGCAATGAGCAGTTCTTC.

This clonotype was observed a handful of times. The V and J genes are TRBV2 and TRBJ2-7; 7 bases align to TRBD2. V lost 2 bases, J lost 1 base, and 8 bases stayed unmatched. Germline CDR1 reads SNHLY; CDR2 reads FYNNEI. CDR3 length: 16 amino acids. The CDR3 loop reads CASSEPQRGHSYEQYF. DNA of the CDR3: TGTGCCAGCAGTGAACCCCAGCGGGGTCATTCCTACGAGCAGTACTTC.

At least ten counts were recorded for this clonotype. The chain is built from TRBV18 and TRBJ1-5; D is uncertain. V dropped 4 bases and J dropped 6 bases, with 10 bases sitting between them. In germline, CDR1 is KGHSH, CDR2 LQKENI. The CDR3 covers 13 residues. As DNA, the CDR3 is TGTGCCAGCTCACTAACTGAACTTCAGCCCCAGCATTTT. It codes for CASSLTELQPQHF.

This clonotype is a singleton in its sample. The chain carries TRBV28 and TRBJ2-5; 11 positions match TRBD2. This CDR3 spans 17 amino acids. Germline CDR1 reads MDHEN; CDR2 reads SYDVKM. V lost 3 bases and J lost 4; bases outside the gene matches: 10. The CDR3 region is CASSLSASGRIGETQYF. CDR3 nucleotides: TGTGCCAGCAGTTTGTCGGCTAGCGGGAGGATAGGAGAGACCCAGTACTTC.

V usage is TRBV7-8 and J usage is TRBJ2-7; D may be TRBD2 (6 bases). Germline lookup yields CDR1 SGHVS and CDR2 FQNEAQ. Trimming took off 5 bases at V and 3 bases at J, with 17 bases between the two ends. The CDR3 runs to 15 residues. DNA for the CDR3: TGTGCCAGCAGCCCCCCGGCTAGCGTGATCTACGAGCAGTACTTC. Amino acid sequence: CASSPPASVIYEQYF.

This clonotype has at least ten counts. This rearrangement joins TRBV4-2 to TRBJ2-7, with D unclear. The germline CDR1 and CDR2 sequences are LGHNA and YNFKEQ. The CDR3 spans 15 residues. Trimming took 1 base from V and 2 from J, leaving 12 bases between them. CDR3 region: CASSQGGRDPYEQYF. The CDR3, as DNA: TGTGCCAGCAGCCAAGGCGGCCGAGACCCCTACGAGCAGTACTTC.

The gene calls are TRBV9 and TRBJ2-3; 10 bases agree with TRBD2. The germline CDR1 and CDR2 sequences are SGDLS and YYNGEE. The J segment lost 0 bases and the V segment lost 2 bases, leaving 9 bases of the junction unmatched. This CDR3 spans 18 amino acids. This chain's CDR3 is CASSVVLAGVKSTDTQYF. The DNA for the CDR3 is TGTGCCAGCAGCGTTGTGCTAGCGGGAGTAAAGAGCACAGATACGCAGTATTTT.